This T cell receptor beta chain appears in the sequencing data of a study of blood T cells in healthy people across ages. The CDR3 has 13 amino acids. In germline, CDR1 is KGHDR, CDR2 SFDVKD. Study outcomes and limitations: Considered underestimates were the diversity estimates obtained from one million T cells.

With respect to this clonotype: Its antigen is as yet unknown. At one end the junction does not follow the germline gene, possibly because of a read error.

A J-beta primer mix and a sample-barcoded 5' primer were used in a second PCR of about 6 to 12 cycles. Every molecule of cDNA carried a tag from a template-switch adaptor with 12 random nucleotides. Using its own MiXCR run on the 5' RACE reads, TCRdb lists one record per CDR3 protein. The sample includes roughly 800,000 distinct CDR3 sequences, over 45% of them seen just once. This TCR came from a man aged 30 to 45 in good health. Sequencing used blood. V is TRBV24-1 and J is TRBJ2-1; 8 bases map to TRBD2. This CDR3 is CTTAGTSGYEQFF. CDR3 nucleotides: TGTACCACAGCCGGGACTAGTGGGTATGAGCAGTTCTTC.